The next 11 T cell receptor beta chains were all read from a single sample in a study of blood T cell repertoires in COVID-19 (dated by TCRdb to about 2020). Library prep was done by the immunoSEQ multiplex PCR assay. TCRdb holds this immuneACCESS table with in-frame rearrangements only. Some clones are missing; in checked studies, unresolved V genes explain under half, and the rest has no known cause. This sample lists fewer than 300,000 clones; 85% to 90% were detected once. Jointly, the top ten make up approximately 10% of the sample. The sequencing sample was made of peripheral blood. The source of these receptors is a man aged 45-65 years with COVID-19, enrolled during active disease.

The rearrangement joins TRBV9 to TRBJ2-7, with 9 bases lining up with TRBD1. Looked up from germline, CDR1 is SGDLS and CDR2 is YYNGEE. CDR3 size: 16 residues. With V trimmed by 3 bases and J by 1 base, 8 bases remained unmatched. CDR3 sequence reads: CASSAHGTGTSYEQYF. DNA for the CDR3: TGTGCCAGCAGCGCCCACGGGACAGGGACATCCTACGAGCAGTACTTC.

J is TRBJ1-3 and V is TRBV15; TRBD1 is a possible D gene (5 bases). Germline assignment: CDR1 LNHNV and CDR2 YYDKDF (reference sequence). V lost 0 bases and J 0 bases, leaving 9 bases between the germline ends. The CDR3 extends over 16 amino acids. The CDR3 DNA follows: TGTGCCACCAGCAGAGATAGCGGGGCCTCTGGAAACACCATATATTTT. Its protein is CATSRDSGASGNTIYF.

This chain uses TRBV5-8 with TRBJ2-5; a possible D gene is TRBD1 (5 bases). Trimming removed 7 bases at V and 1 base at J, with 8 bases between. Germline loops: CDR1 SGHTS, CDR2 YDEGEE. The CDR3 sequence is 12 residues long. The CDR3 here is CASGRAQETQYF. Here the CDR3 DNA reads TGTGCCAGCGGCAGGGCCCAAGAGACCCAGTACTTC.

The CDR3 nucleotides read TGCGCCAGCAGCTTGGAGCCAGGGGGCCCTAATGAAAAACTGTTTTTT. Protein: CASSLEPGGPNEKLFF. V usage is TRBV5-1 and J usage is TRBJ1-4; 8 bases are a match to TRBD1. Per germline, CDR1 SGHRS and CDR2 YFSETQ. With 0 bases clipped from V and 3 bases from J, the junction kept 4 bases outside the gene matches. CDR3 length equals 16 residues.

The chain links TRBV7-3 to TRBJ2-2, with D maybe TRBD2 (5 bases). CDR3 length: 16 amino acids. V gave up 3 bases and J gave up 0 bases, with 11 bases separating them. From germline, CDR1 is SGHTA and CDR2 FQGTGA. The CDR3 nucleotides read TGTGCCAGCAGCTTCGCAGTCGGGGCGAACACCGGGGAGCTGTTTTTT. Its translation: CASSFAVGANTGELFF. Filled out from reference TRBV7-3 and TRBJ2-2, the complete variable domain reads GAGVSQTPSNKVTEKGKYVELRCDPISGHTALYWYRQSLGQGPEFLIYFQGTGAADDSGLPNDRFFAVRPEGSVSTLKIQRTERGDSAVYLCASSFAVGANTGELFFGEGSRLTVL.

The rearrangement joins TRBV4-2 to TRBJ1-1; D perhaps matches TRBD1 (5 bases). This CDR3 is 17 amino acids long. Germline V gene data show CDR1 as LGHNA and CDR2 as YNFKEQ. The V gene lost 4 bases and the J gene lost 3 bases, with 21 bases spanning the gap. In DNA, the CDR3 is TGTGCCAGCAGCCCAACCCGGGGGTACGGGGCCGACACTGAAGCTTTCTTT. It encodes CASSPTRGYGADTEAFF.

In the case of this clone: The same CDR3 is also encoded by other DNA sequences in this sample. The CDR3 reads CASSLGGLGETQYF. The CDR3, as DNA: TGCGCCAGCAGCTTGGGAGGTCTTGGGGAGACCCAGTACTTC. The chain employs TRBV5-1 and TRBJ2-5, with D unresolved. The CDR3 sequence is 14 residues long. Trimming cost V 0 bases and J 5 bases, with 11 bases left between them. The V gene's germline CDR1 is SGHRS and CDR2 YFSETQ.

The chain couples TRBV13 to TRBJ1-2; 7 nucleotides match TRBD1. There are 15 residues in the CDR3. Trimming removed 3 bases from V and 5 bases from J; junction bases left unmatched: 9. CDR1 PRHDT and CDR2 FYEKMQ come from the germline V gene (reference sequence). The DNA for the CDR3 is TGTGCCAGCAGCTTCAAAAGAGGGGGCAAGTATGGCTACACCTTC. Translating it yields CASSFKRGGKYGYTF.

This chain joins TRBV6-1 and TRBJ2-1; 10 nucleotides agree with TRBD2. The CDR3 has 18 amino acids. Germline V CDR1 and CDR2: MNHNS, SASEGT. The junction had 11 bases not matched to a gene; V was cut back by 2 bases and J by 4 bases. The CDR3 loop is CASSEFASGSFRYNEQFF. CDR3 in DNA: TGTGCCAGCAGTGAATTTGCTAGCGGGAGTTTCAGGTACAATGAGCAGTTCTTC.

CDR3 DNA sequence: TGTGCCAGCAGACTAGCGGAGCACTACGAGCAGTACTTC. It yields the protein CASRLAEHYEQYF. V usage is TRBV6-5 and J usage is TRBJ2-7; the match to TRBD2 covers 8 bases. Germline-derived CDR1 and CDR2 are MNHEY and SVGAGI. This CDR3 spans 13 amino acids. V shed 6 bases and J 3 bases; nucleotides not matched to a gene: 4.

This chain joins TRBV6-5 and TRBJ2-7; D remains unclear. V was clipped by 0 bases and J by 0 bases, with 6 bases between them. The CDR3 is made up of 14 amino acids. From germline, CDR1 is MNHEY and CDR2 SVGAGI. Written as DNA, the CDR3 is TGTGCCAGCAGTTACTCGACAACCTCCTACGAGCAGTACTTC. It codes for CASSYSTTSYEQYF.